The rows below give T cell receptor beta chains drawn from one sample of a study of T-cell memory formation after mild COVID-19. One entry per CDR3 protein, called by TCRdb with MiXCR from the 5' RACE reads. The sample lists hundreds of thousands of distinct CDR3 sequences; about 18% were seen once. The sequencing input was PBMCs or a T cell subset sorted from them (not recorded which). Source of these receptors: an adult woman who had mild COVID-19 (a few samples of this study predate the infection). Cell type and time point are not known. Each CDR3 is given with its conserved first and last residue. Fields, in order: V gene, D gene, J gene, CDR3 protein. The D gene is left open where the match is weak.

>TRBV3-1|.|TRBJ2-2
CASSQGRGNTGELFF
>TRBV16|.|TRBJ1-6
CASSQVTGITLSPLHF
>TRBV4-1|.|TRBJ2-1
CASSQDWRLRRDEQFF
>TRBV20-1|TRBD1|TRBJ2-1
CSAPDRANEQFF
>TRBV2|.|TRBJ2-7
CASSAGPYEQYF
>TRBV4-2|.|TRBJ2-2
CASSQDPITGELFF
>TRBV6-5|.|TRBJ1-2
CASSLLGGLYGYTF
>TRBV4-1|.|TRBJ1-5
CASSQESGRSNQPQHF
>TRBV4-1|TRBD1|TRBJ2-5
CASSPWTGSETQYF
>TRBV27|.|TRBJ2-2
CASTFGVGSGELFF
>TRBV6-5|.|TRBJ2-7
CASSYGAGNRHEQYF
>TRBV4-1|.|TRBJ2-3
CASSQGTAGTDTQYF
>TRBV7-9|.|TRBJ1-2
CASSLGDFSSSGYTF
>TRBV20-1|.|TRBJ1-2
CSARPQASNYGYTF
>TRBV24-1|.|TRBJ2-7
CATPTGQVSGDEQYF
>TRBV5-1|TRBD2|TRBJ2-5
CASSLERGGETQYF
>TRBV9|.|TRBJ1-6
CASSPRGGGNSPLHF
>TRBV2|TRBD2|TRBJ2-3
CASSPGRKPSTDTQYF
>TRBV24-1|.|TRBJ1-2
CATSDGGYGYTF
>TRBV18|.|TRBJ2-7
CASSLQGVFYEQYF
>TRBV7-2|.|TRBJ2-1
CASSSPNDPPRGEQFF
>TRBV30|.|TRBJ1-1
CAWGQNLNTEAFF
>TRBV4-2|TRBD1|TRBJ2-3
CASSRDDRGTDTQYF
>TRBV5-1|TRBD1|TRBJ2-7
CASSLWTGSYEQYF
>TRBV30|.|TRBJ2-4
CAWSAGHRGQNIQYF
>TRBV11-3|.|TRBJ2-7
CASSLVSRSYEQYF